This T cell receptor (beta chain) was found in a study of cytomegalovirus exposure and HLA in healthy donors (dated by TCRdb to 2017 to 2019). In terms of the full investigation: In an earlier analysis of several hundred of the donors, 250 to 350 Gb of sequence data and some 120 million unique TCR beta sequences from some 170 million T cells were reported. All discovery cohort repertoires had been generated on a single sequencing platform. The study profiled the T cell repertoires of around 700 subjects by immunosequencing and related them to cytomegalovirus serostatus. In the later analysis, no new phenotypic data were used to find candidate immune exposures; instead, reliance was placed on TCR beta sequences and their occurrence across donors. On average, over 200,000 unique TCR beta nucleotide sequences were sequenced per donor among about 400 genotyped donors of the cohort, with roughly 20% of those sequences being non-productive. To decide whether each TCR beta V gene segment behaved as functional or pseudogenic, an earlier analysis of several hundred of the donors relied on high-throughput TCR beta sequencing. The study was designed to test whether signatures of past pathogen exposure could be identified by cataloging public T cell receptors. Typing coverage differed by locus: A, B, C, DRB1 and DQB1 were typed in roughly 629-630 donors, DQA1 in 500 to 550, DPA1 in around 600, and DPB1 in roughly 450. Around 330 gigabases of sequencing data and 75 million to 85 million unique TCR sequences made up an early release that covered approximately 620 HLA-typed donors. Alongside the repertoire data, information on donor age, sex, ethnicity and CMV serostatus was compiled. Along with the 666-subject first cohort, a separate validation cohort of approximately 110 different subjects was used. To study patterns of TCR occurrence, a later analysis re-analyzed previously published TCR beta repertoires from hundreds of donors and added high-resolution HLA genotyping. HLA typing included class I and class II loci at four-digit resolution. To predict cytomegalovirus infection status, the study combined high-throughput TCR immunosequencing, statistical association of individual TCRs with disease status, and machine learning. Of the 300 to 500 genotyped donors, over 80% were placed in the genetic ancestry cluster associated with self-reported Caucasian donors. A later genetic analysis took genome-wide SNP genotypes for about 55% of the 666 donors and used that subset as a discovery cohort. Five DR-DQ haplotypes were handled as single units for association and clustering, since linkage in the cohort was strong.

The library relied on the immunoSEQ multiplex PCR assay. For the multiplex PCR, a mixture combining 60 forward primers for TCR Vbeta segments and 13 reverse primers for TCR Jbeta segments was used. A multiplex PCR assay on genomic DNA amplified the CDR3 region of rearranged TCR beta genes. Amplified TCR beta libraries were sequenced as 87-base-pair reads on the Illumina HiSeq System. Regarding the original processing steps: Across the roughly 700 repertoires, a later analysis counted around 80 million unique TCR beta chains, roughly 11 million of which were shared by at least two donors. To remove PCR and sequencing errors, raw reads were error-corrected and collapsed into unique sequences using a nearest-neighbor algorithm that merged closely related sequences. V, D and J gene segments were assigned by aligning CDR3 sequences to IMGT reference sequences. For a sequence to be retained, a match of at least six nucleotides was required to both a V gene segment and a J gene segment. A rearrangement was called productive if the CDR3 had no stop codons and remained in frame with V and J, and every other rearrangement was called non-productive. Following IMGT convention, CDR3 was defined as the stretch from the second conserved V-encoded cysteine up to the conserved J-encoded phenylalanine. Sequences without an unambiguous match to a single V gene segment were excluded from the earlier analysis of a few hundred of the donors. An earlier analysis of a few hundred of the donors called V segments functional above 56.7% productive rearrangements and segregating when the between-donor standard deviation exceeded 5%. A statistical classification framework was built for diagnosing cytomegalovirus status from the catalog of TCR beta chain sequences. In a later analysis, TCR nucleotide sequences were compared against IMGT/GENE-DB human TR gene sequences so that V and J genes could be assigned. The TCRdist pipeline was used in a later analysis to assign CDR3 sequences and most-parsimonious VDJ recombination scenarios. In a later analysis, each TCR beta chain was defined by its CDR3 amino acid sequence together with its V-gene family, and reads lacking a unique V-gene family were excluded. As a way to deal with suspected cross-contamination and a sequencing artifact, a later analysis dropped 500 to 700 nucleotide sequences that were highly shared and had low generation probability. In a later analysis, a clonal expansion index for each public chain was calculated from normalized within-repertoire ranks of inferred template counts. In a later analysis, generation probabilities were computed with a VDJ recombination model fitted to out-of-frame rearrangements, and the resulting probabilities were checked against IGoR. A later analysis scored TCR-TCR, TCR-HLA and TCR-CMV co-occurrence with hypergeometric tests, applying a repertoire-size bias correction to TCR pairs. In a later analysis, false discovery rates were estimated by permuting HLA or CMV assignments 20 times. In a later analysis, co-occurring TCRs were grouped using DBSCAN, with TCRdist sequence similarity added in when clustering inside HLA-allele-positive subsets. Repertoires with fewer than 30,000 or more than 120,000 public chains, plus five repertoires with anomalous nucleotide sharing, were excluded from co-occurrence clustering. TCRdb's version of the immuneACCESS table is confined to in-frame rearrangements and falls short of the full clone set. An unresolved V gene accounts for under half of the shortfall where checked; the remainder is of unknown origin. V and J calls and clone size are as listed in that table; D and trimming were resolved from the DNA. The sample yields about 83,000 clones; 75% to 85% were counted once. The ten largest clonotypes hold 1.9% of the sample.

A word on this clone: The clone's antigen remains unknown. No clone much larger than this one lies a single base away; base qualities are absent.

Here is what the overall study found, with its caveats: A cluster of highly shared sequence variants was judged likely to be a technical artifact of the sequencing pipeline. In a later analysis, most CMV-associated TCR beta chains were found to appear HLA-restricted, with HLA associations seemingly driven largely by CMV exposure. Because the 87-base-pair reads could not distinguish some IMGT-functional V segments, including TRBV6-2 and TRBV6-3, those segments were excluded. Because HLA typing was unavailable for some donors at each locus, only the typed subset was used in association tests. A later genetic analysis reported fewer N-insertions in productive TCRs among donors in an Asian-associated ancestry cluster than the roughly 700-donor mean. According to the authors, the approach could potentially be generalized to other disease states and immunological phenotypes. In this cohort, only TCR beta chains were sequenced, and detectable features were limited by the absence of alpha or paired-chain data. In a later analysis, TCR association rates were found to vary across HLA loci, with the most associated TCRs seen for DRB1 alleles and the fewest for HLA-C alleles. A later genetic analysis associated a missense DCLRE1C variant with V-gene and J-gene trimming of TCR beta chains, and an independent cohort replicated the association. Several of the top co-occurrence clusters appeared to be linked to parvovirus B19, influenza, CMV and Epstein-Barr virus, according to a later analysis. A further reported finding was that TCR beta sequences accurately predicted the HLA-A and HLA-B alleles for most subjects in the first cohort. The classifier was reported to diagnose cytomegalovirus status with high specificity and sensitivity in both the original cohort and the validation cohort. An earlier analysis of some 590 of the donors showed that most TCR beta V segments appeared in productive rearrangements either about 90% or about 30% of the time, which broadly matched IMGT annotations. Strong co-occurrence of HLA alleles, especially DR and DQ, made assigning TCR associations to individual alleles difficult. Approximately 18 rarely observed V segments, including chromosome 9 orphons, were excluded from the earlier analysis of 550 to 700 of the donors because counts were too low. In a later analysis, HLA-associated TCR beta chains were found to be more clonally expanded and to have lower generation probabilities than equally common non-associated chains. In a later analysis, more than 15,000 TCR beta sequences were associated with specific HLA alleles at a false discovery rate of 0.05. For the cohort, immune exposure information was limited to CMV serostatus. A few of the identified cytomegalovirus-associated TCR beta chains were confirmed in vitro to be specific for cytomegalovirus antigens. Across donors, most TCR sequences were observed very rarely, whereas some public TCRs were present in many individuals. Linkage disequilibrium might explain the correlated functional status among segregating V segments, but an unknown experimental factor could not be excluded. The study listed over 150 TCR beta chains as associated with cytomegalovirus. Sequencing depth was assumed to be roughly uniform across donors in the presence/absence analyses, though that assumption may not hold.

The cohort comprised hundreds of healthy bone marrow donors. At the time of sampling, all cohort members were nominally healthy, though unrecorded immune exposures were likely present. The donor was CMV seronegative and belonged to the group of 352 seronegative cohort members. A peripheral blood sample was provided by each donor, and peripheral blood mononuclear cells were used for TCR beta sequencing. Genomic DNA was extracted from the blood cell samples with the Qiagen DNeasy Blood Extraction Kit. From the cysteine up to the phenylalanine, the CDR3 has a length of 20 residues. Solely the CDR3 DNA is kept, with 60 bases framed from the first base. Trimming accounts for 0 bases at V and 2 bases at J, while the number of junction bases matched to no gene is 14. CDR1 and CDR2 (SGHTA, FQGTGA) derive from the germline V gene.

The receptor comes from a woman aged 25 to 39 in good health and CMV-seronegative. The specimen sequenced was PBMCs. The rearranged segments are TRBV7-3 and TRBJ2-1, and 9 bases in between align with TRBD2. The CDR3 loop reads CASSLTFGLAGPQPYNEQFF. The DNA is TGTGCCAGCAGCTTAACGTTCGGCCTAGCGGGACCTCAACCCTACAATGAGCAGTTCTTC.